These 19 T cell receptor beta chains came from one sample sequenced in a study of cytomegalovirus exposure and HLA in healthy donors (dated 2017 in TCRdb). Library preparation used the immunoSEQ multiplex PCR assay. The multiplex PCR relied on a mix of 60 forward primers for TCR Vbeta segments and 13 reverse primers for TCR Jbeta segments. Drawn from immuneACCESS, this table holds only the in-frame rearrangements with V and J called that TCRdb kept. Clones are partly lost; checked studies trace under half to an unresolved V gene and leave the rest unexplained. Recorded for this sample are fewer than 150,000 clones; around 77% of them occurred a single time. The top ten clonotypes cover about 1.3% of the sample. Input material: PBMCs. Every receptor here comes from a man in his fifties in good health and CMV-seronegative.

The chain combines TRBV6-5 with TRBJ1-4; 7 positions agree with TRBD1. Per germline, CDR1 MNHEY and CDR2 SVGAGI. J lost 14 bases, V lost 8 bases, and 8 bases had no gene match. The CDR3 is 11 amino acids. As DNA, the CDR3 is TGTGCCAGCCACGCCCGGGGACAGCTGTTTTTT. This codes for CASHARGQLFF.

This clone was observed a few times. The chain combines TRBV28 with TRBJ2-7; a possible D gene is TRBD1 (6 bases). This CDR3 has 12 residues. Germline V gives CDR1 MDHEN, CDR2 SYDVKM. The V end lost 8 bases, the J end lost 2 bases, and 10 bases lay between the germline ends. CDR3 DNA sequence: TGTGCCAGCCTAGGGGGAGCCTACGAGCAGTACTTC. Amino acid sequence: CASLGGAYEQYF.

This rearrangement joins TRBV28 to TRBJ2-1, with 9 bases aligning to TRBD1. Trimming cost V 5 bases and J 15 bases; bases outside gene matches: 8. CDR3 length: 12 residues. CDR1 is MDHEN and CDR2 is SYDVKM in the germline V gene. The CDR3 here is CASSLAGQGRFF. CDR3 DNA sequence: TGTGCCAGCAGTCTCGCCGGACAGGGGAGGTTCTTC. The variable domain in full, completed from reference TRBV28 and TRBJ2-1, reads DVKVTQSSRYLVKRTGEKVFLECVQDMDHENMFWYRQDPGLGLRLIYFSYDVKMKEKGDIPEGYSVSREKKERFSLILESASTNQTSMYLCASSLAGQGRFFGPGTRLTVL.

The chain joins TRBV19 to TRBJ1-1, with 8 nucleotides matching TRBD1. CDR3 length equals 14 residues. After removal of 7 bases from V and 11 bases from J, the junction contained 15 bases not matched to a gene. From germline, CDR1 is LNHDA and CDR2 SQIVND (reference sequence). The CDR3, as DNA: TGTGCCAGTACCCCGGGACAGGATCGCCCATGGGCTTTCTTT. Encoded protein: CASTPGQDRPWAFF. Drawing the rest from reference TRBV19 and TRBJ1-1, the complete variable domain is DGGITQSPKYLFRKEGQNVTLSCEQNLNHDAMYWYRQDPGQGLRLIYYSQIVNDFQKGDIAEGYSVSREKKESFPLTVTSAQKNPTAFYLCASTPGQDRPWAFFGQGTRLTVV.

The V call is TRBV28, the J call TRBJ2-7, with 8 bases matching TRBD1. CDR1 and CDR2 from the germline V gene are MDHEN and SYDVKM. Trimming removed 1 base from V and 3 bases from J; junction bases left unmatched: 8. CDR3 length equals 16 residues. Here the CDR3 DNA reads TGTGCCAGCAGTTTATCGGTAGGACAGGGATTCTACGAGCAGTACTTC. Amino acids: CASSLSVGQGFYEQYF.

This clone has just a few counts. This same CDR3 is encoded by further DNA sequences in the sample. V is TRBV2 and J is TRBJ1-5; TRBD1 aligns across 8 bases. The junction had 0 bases not matched to a gene; V was cut back by 3 bases and J by 2 bases. Looked up from germline, CDR1 is SNHLY and CDR2 is FYNNEI. The CDR3 contains 14 residues. The CDR3 DNA is TGTGCCAGCAGTGAGGACAGGGGCAATCAGCCCCAGCATTTT. Protein: CASSEDRGNQPQHF.

J is TRBJ2-7 and V is TRBV10-3, with 11 bases matching TRBD2. The CDR3 loop spans 14 amino acids. CDR1 and CDR2 from the germline V gene are ENHRY and SYGVKD. After removal of 6 bases from V and 4 bases from J, the junction contained 5 bases not matched to a gene. The CDR3, as DNA: TGTGCCATCAGGTCCGGGACTAGCGGTTACGAGCAGTACTTC. Its protein is CAIRSGTSGYEQYF.

V gene TRBV7-8 combines with J gene TRBJ2-1, with D perhaps TRBD2 (5 bases). V was shortened by 4 bases and J by 0 bases, with 10 bases between the two germline ends. This CDR3 spans 15 amino acids. Per the germline V gene, CDR1 is SGHVS and CDR2 is FQNEAQ. The CDR3 coding sequence is TGTGCCAGCAGCTCAGTGGGGAGCTCCTACAATGAGCAGTTCTTC. This sequence encodes CASSSVGSSYNEQFF.

The J gene is TRBJ2-1, the V gene TRBV5-1, with 8 nucleotides matching TRBD1. The CDR3 contains 13 residues. Germline-derived CDR1 and CDR2 are SGHRS and YFSETQ. J gave up 9 bases and V 4 bases, and 6 bases lay outside the gene matches. The CDR3 is CASSRDRSSEQFF. The CDR3 DNA sequence: TGCGCCAGCAGCCGGGACAGGAGCAGTGAGCAGTTCTTC.

The chain uses TRBV11-3 and TRBJ2-1; 7 positions agree with TRBD2. With 1 base clipped from V and 6 bases from J, the junction kept 9 bases outside the gene matches. The length of the CDR3 is 16 residues. CDR1 SGHNT and CDR2 YENEEA come from the germline V gene. The CDR3 DNA reads as TGTGCCAGCAGCTTAGGACGGGGGAGGGGAGGCAATGAGCAGTTCTTC. It translates to CASSLGRGRGGNEQFF.

This clone is a singleton in its sample. The chain combines TRBV6-5 with TRBJ2-7, with 9 bases lining up with TRBD2. The germline CDR1 and CDR2 sequences are MNHEY and SVGAGI. The CDR3 consists of 15 residues. V lost 2 bases to trimming and J lost 5 bases; unmatched junction nucleotides: 7. The CDR3 protein is CASSYSGGRGNEQYF. As DNA, the CDR3 is TGTGCCAGCAGTTACAGCGGCGGGAGGGGGAACGAGCAGTACTTC.

This sequence joins TRBV28 and TRBJ1-5, with a weak D call TRBD1 (5 bases). V gave up 3 bases and J gave up 3 bases, with 15 bases separating them. This CDR3 has 16 amino acids. Germline CDR1 is MDHEN and CDR2 is SYDVKM. CDR3 DNA sequence: TGTGCCAGCAGTTTCCGAAAACAGGCTCACAATCAGCCCCAGCATTTT. It specifies CASSFRKQAHNQPQHF.

V gene TRBV5-1 combines with J gene TRBJ2-1; no firm D call. This CDR3 region has 15 residues. V was pared by 0 bases and J by 0 bases, with 7 bases between. Germline V gene sequence: CDR1 SGHRS, CDR2 YFSETQ. In nucleotides, the CDR3 is TGCGCCAGCAGCTTGGACGGTGACTCCTACAATGAGCAGTTCTTC. The encoded protein is CASSLDGDSYNEQFF.

The chain has TRBV27 and TRBJ1-1; D uncertain. V was cut by 6 bases and J by 1 base, with 12 bases left in between. This CDR3 spans 14 amino acids. Looked up from germline, CDR1 is MNHEY and CDR2 is SMNVEV (reference sequence). CDR3 bases: TGTGCCAGCAGCCTGTCGGTTAGGAACACTGAAGCTTTCTTT. Translating it yields CASSLSVRNTEAFF.

CDR3 residues: CASSPGQGVSYEQYF. CDR3 in DNA: TGTGCCAGCTCACCGGGACAGGGGGTTTCCTACGAGCAGTACTTC. The rearrangement joins TRBV18 to TRBJ2-7; 11 nucleotides match TRBD1. This CDR3 has 15 amino acids. The V segment lost 3 bases and the J segment 1 base; nucleotides outside the gene matches: 2. Germline lookup yields CDR1 KGHSH and CDR2 LQKENI.

The genes are TRBV6-6 and TRBJ1-5; maybe TRBD1 (5 bases). This CDR3 has 11 residues. The germline V gene has CDR1 MNHNY and CDR2 SVGAGI (reference sequence). Trimming shortened V by 10 bases and J by 6 bases, and 10 bases separated the two germline ends. The CDR3, as DNA: TGTGCCACGGGGGGGGTTCAGCCCCAGCATTTT. Its protein product is CATGGVQPQHF.

V and J are TRBV2 and TRBJ1-5, with a tentative D call TRBD1 (6 bases). The V end lost 6 bases, the J end lost 1 base, and 10 bases lay between the germline ends. Germline V lookup: CDR1 SNHLY, CDR2 FYNNEI. The CDR3 consists of 14 residues. CDR3 protein: CASRQGFSNQPQHF. CDR3 bases: TGTGCCAGCAGGCAGGGGTTCAGCAATCAGCCCCAGCATTTT. The variable domain in full, with the rest retrieved from reference TRBV2 and TRBJ1-5, is EPEVTQTPSHQVTQMGQEVILRCVPISNHLYFYWYRQILGQKVEFLVSFYNNEISEKSEIFDDQFSVERPDGSNFTLKIRSTKLEDSAMYFCASRQGFSNQPQHFGDGTRLSIL.

The chain joins TRBV6-6 to TRBJ2-4; D ambiguous. Germline V gives CDR1 MNHNY, CDR2 SVGAGI (reference sequence). This CDR3 comprises 15 residues. The V and J ends lost 7 bases and 9 bases respectively, with 22 bases between them. CDR3 nucleotide sequence: TGTGCCAGCACCACCGCCGATAGCCCAGATTCCATTCAGTACTTC. Its protein product is CASTTADSPDSIQYF.

The rearrangement links TRBV27 to TRBJ2-7; TRBD2 aligns across 10 bases. The V segment lost 3 bases and the J segment 0 bases; nucleotides outside the gene matches: 11. This CDR3 is 18 amino acids long. CDR1 is MNHEY, CDR2 SMNVEV, per germline (reference sequence). DNA for the CDR3: TGTGCCAGCAGTTTGATTGGTAGCGGGAGGCAAAGCTCCTACGAGCAGTACTTC. Amino acid sequence: CASSLIGSGRQSSYEQYF.